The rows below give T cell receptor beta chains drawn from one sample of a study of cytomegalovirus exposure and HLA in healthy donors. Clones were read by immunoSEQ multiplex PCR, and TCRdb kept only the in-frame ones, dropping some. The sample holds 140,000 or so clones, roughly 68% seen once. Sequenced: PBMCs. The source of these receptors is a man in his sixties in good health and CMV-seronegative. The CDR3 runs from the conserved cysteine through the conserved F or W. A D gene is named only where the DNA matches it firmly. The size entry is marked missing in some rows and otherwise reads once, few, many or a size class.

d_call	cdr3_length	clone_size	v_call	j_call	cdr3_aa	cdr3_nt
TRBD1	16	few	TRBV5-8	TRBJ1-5	CASTNPGQGGYQPQHF	TGTGCCAGCACAAATCCGGGACAGGGGGGTTATCAGCCCCAGCATTTT
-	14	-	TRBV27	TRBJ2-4	CASSLSRGKNIQYF	TGTGCCAGCAGTTTATCCAGGGGAAAAAACATTCAGTACTTC
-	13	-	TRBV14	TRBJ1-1	CASSLEQGSEAFF	TGTGCCAGCAGCCTAGAACAGGGTAGTGAAGCTTTCTTT
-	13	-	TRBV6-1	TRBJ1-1	CASRFPTNTEAFF	TGTGCCAGCAGGTTTCCTACGAACACTGAAGCTTTCTTT
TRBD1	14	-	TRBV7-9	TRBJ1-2	CASSFTGVHYGYTF	TGTGCCAGCAGCTTCACAGGGGTCCACTATGGCTACACCTTC
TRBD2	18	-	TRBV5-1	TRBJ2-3	CASSLRGLAGGSTDTQYF	TGCGCCAGCAGCCTCCGCGGACTAGCGGGAGGGAGCACAGATACGCAGTATTTT
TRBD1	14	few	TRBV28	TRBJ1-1	CASSFSTGDTEAFF	TGTGCCAGCAGTTTTTCTACAGGGGACACTGAAGCTTTCTTT
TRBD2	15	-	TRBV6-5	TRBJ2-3	CASSPRLAGTDTQYF	TGTGCCAGCAGTCCCCGACTAGCGGGGACAGATACGCAGTATTTT
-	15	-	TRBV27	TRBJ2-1	CASSLGHSYANEQFF	TGTGCCAGCAGTTTGGGACACAGCTATGCCAATGAGCAGTTCTTC
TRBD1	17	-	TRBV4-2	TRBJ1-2	CASSQDGGQGVSYGYTF	TGTGCCAGCAGCCAAGATGGGGGACAGGGGGTTAGCTATGGCTACACCTTC
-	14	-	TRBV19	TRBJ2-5	CASSTRTFQETQYF	TGTGCCAGTAGTACTCGGACTTTCCAAGAGACCCAGTACTTC
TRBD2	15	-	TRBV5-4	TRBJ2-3	CASSFGGGSTDTQYF	TGTGCCAGCAGCTTCGGGGGAGGGAGCACAGATACGCAGTATTTT
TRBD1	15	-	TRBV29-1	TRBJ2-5	CSVASGTGGGETQYF	TGCAGCGTCGCTTCGGGGACAGGGGGCGGGGAGACCCAGTACTTC
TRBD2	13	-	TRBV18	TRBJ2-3	CASSHREADTQYF	TGTGCCAGCTCCCACCGGGAGGCAGATACGCAGTATTTT